These 20 T cell receptor beta chains share one sample of origin, sequenced in a study of blood T cell repertoires in COVID-19. The method was immunoSEQ multiplex PCR; TCRdb's version includes in-frame clones alone and lacks a portion of them. The sample holds about 160,000 clones, 60% to 80% seen once. Specimen: peripheral blood. All receptors derive from an older man with acute or convalescent COVID-19.

The count of this clone is one. The genes are TRBV11-2 and TRBJ2-2; D perhaps matches TRBD1 (7 bases). Germline CDR1 SGHAT, CDR2 FQNNGV. Trimming shortened V by 5 bases and J by 3 bases, and 13 bases separated the two germline ends. This CDR3 has 15 amino acids. The CDR3 DNA reads TGTGCCAGCAGCGCGGGACAGAGAGACACCGGGGAGCTGTTTTTT. Translating it yields CASSAGQRDTGELFF.

DNA of the CDR3: TGTGCCAGCAATGACAGGGAATCCTACAATGAGCAGTTCTTC. Translation gives CASNDRESYNEQFF. The chain is built from TRBV21-1 and TRBJ2-1; the listed D gene, TRBD1, was not tested against the DNA. TRBV21-1 is a pseudogene segment. The CDR3 is 14 residues long.

CDR3: CASSPGLAETEQYF. The CDR3 nucleotides are TGTGCCAGCAGTCCGGGACTAGCGGAAACCGAGCAGTACTTC. V and J are TRBV6-5 and TRBJ2-7; 11 bases map to TRBD2. The CDR3 consists of 14 residues. J was trimmed by 6 bases and V by 5 bases; bases with no gene match: 6. Germline values: CDR1 MNHEY, CDR2 SVGAGI.

This chain joins TRBV10-1 and TRBJ2-1; 16 nucleotides agree with TRBD2. The ends lost 6 bases at V and 15 bases at J; junction bases unmatched: 8. Germline V gene lookup returns CDR1 WNHNN and CDR2 SYGVQD (reference sequence). The CDR3 contains 14 residues. The CDR3 DNA reads TGCGCCAGCAGACCCGGGACTAGCGGGGGGGTGTGGTTCTTC. Protein: CASRPGTSGGVWFF.

The J gene is TRBJ2-3, the V gene TRBV28; the match to TRBD1 covers 8 bases. This CDR3 contains 17 residues. CDR1 and CDR2 from the germline V gene are MDHEN and SYDVKM. V was clipped by 2 bases and J by 4 bases; unmatched bases: 11. The CDR3 sequence is CASSLTPGQVLSDTQYF. The CDR3 DNA is TGTGCCAGCAGTTTAACCCCGGGACAGGTGCTTTCAGATACGCAGTATTTT.

The table lists this clone with a few counts. The chain joins TRBV19 to TRBJ2-1; 9 bases match TRBD1. The V segment lost 5 bases and the J segment 0 bases; nucleotides outside the gene matches: 2. Per the germline V gene, CDR1 is LNHDA and CDR2 is SQIVND (reference sequence). The CDR3 covers 15 residues. The CDR3 DNA sequence: TGTGCCAGTAGTGCGGACAGGGGCTCCTACAATGAGCAGTTCTTC. It specifies CASSADRGSYNEQFF.

This chain links TRBV6-5 with TRBJ1-4, with D perhaps matching TRBD1 (5 bases). CDR3 length: 14 amino acids. Trimming removed 6 bases from V and 7 bases from J, with 15 bases in between. Germline CDR1 and CDR2: MNHEY and SVGAGI. This CDR3 reads CASRPGTRGEKLFF. The CDR3 DNA reads as TGTGCCAGCAGACCCGGGACTAGGGGTGAAAAACTGTTTTTT.

A remark on this clone: Other DNA variants within this sample encode the same CDR3. The chain couples TRBV18 to TRBJ2-2, with 9 bases that match TRBD2. This CDR3 comprises 15 residues. CDR1 is KGHSH and CDR2 is LQKENI in the germline V gene. V dropped 0 bases and J dropped 5; count of bases not matched to a gene: 1. The CDR3 bases are TGTGCCAGCTCACCACCTAGCGGGGGAACCGGGGAGCTGTTTTTT. As protein: CASSPPSGGTGELFF.

The gene calls are TRBV2 and TRBJ1-6, with 9 bases matching TRBD1. V lost 4 bases, J lost 10 bases, and 5 bases stayed unmatched. This CDR3 contains 14 residues. Germline lookup yields CDR1 SNHLY and CDR2 FYNNEI. DNA of the CDR3: TGTGCCAGCAGTGTTGGGACAGGGCGGTCACCCCTCCACTTT. This sequence encodes CASSVGTGRSPLHF.

This clone occurred a few times. The chain joins TRBV2 to TRBJ2-7, with a tentative D call TRBD2 (5 bases). V shed 10 bases and J shed 0 bases, with 10 bases lying between them. Germline loops: CDR1 SNHLY, CDR2 FYNNEI. The length of the CDR3 is 12 residues. The CDR3 region is CAIGLISYEQYF. DNA for the CDR3: TGTGCCATCGGACTTATCTCCTACGAGCAGTACTTC.

V is TRBV9 and J is TRBJ2-1; 11 nucleotides align to TRBD1. This CDR3 is 18 amino acids long. Trimming at V came to 3 bases and at J to 1 base, leaving 9 bases not matched to a gene. Germline values: CDR1 SGDLS, CDR2 YYNGEE. The CDR3 DNA reads TGTGCCAGCAGCGCCGGGGACAGGGGGTTGACGTCCTACAATGAGCAGTTCTTC. Its protein is CASSAGDRGLTSYNEQFF. Looking up the rest from reference TRBV9 and TRBJ2-1 gives the full variable domain: DSGVTQTPKHLITATGQRVTLRCSPRSGDLSVYWYQQSLDQGLQFLIQYYNGEERAKGNILERFSAQQFPDLHSELNLSSLELGDSALYFCASSAGDRGLTSYNEQFFGPGTRLTVL.

This clone was recorded once. The rearrangement joins TRBV19 to TRBJ2-7; TRBD1 aligns across 10 bases. The CDR3 has 15 residues. CDR1 and CDR2 (germline): LNHDA, SQIVND (reference sequence). J gave up 5 bases and V 6 bases, and 10 bases lay outside the gene matches. CDR3: CASSSDRGLVDEQYF. As DNA, the CDR3 is TGTGCCAGTAGCAGCGACAGGGGGCTCGTCGACGAGCAGTACTTC.

A few counts support this clone. The chain is built from TRBV5-6 and TRBJ1-5; TRBD1 aligns across 9 bases. Germline CDR1 and CDR2: SGHDT and YYEEEE. This CDR3 contains 16 residues. Trimming at V came to 0 bases and at J to 3 bases, leaving 4 bases not matched to a gene. The CDR3 protein is CASSLAGTGNNQPQHF. The CDR3 bases are TGTGCCAGCAGCTTGGCCGGGACAGGGAACAATCAGCCCCAGCATTTT.

As regards this clone: At one end the junction does not follow the germline gene, possibly because of a read error. This chain uses TRBV3-1 (or the pseudogene TRBV3-2) with TRBJ1-5; D gene uncertain. Germline lookup yields CDR1 LGHDT and CDR2 YNNKEL (reference sequence). The CDR3 runs to 11 residues. CDR3 residues: CASSQGGPQHF. CDR3 nucleotide sequence: TGTGCCAGCAGTCAAGGAGGGCCCCAGCATTTT.

The chain links TRBV3-1 (or the pseudogene TRBV3-2) to TRBJ1-1, with D unclear. The ends were cut back, 4 bases at V and 6 bases at J, with 15 bases in the middle. This CDR3 is 14 amino acids long. Germline V gene lookup returns CDR1 LGHDT and CDR2 YNNKEL (reference sequence). CDR3 nucleotide sequence: TGTGCCAGCAGCCCTGGCGGTGGGTTTCCTGAAGCTTTCTTT. It is translated as CASSPGGGFPEAFF.

The chain recombines TRBV6-5 with TRBJ2-7, with 12 nucleotides matching TRBD1. Per the germline V gene, CDR1 is MNHEY and CDR2 is SVGAGI. The CDR3 covers 14 residues. V lost 6 bases and J lost 8; bases outside the gene matches: 8. The CDR3 loop reads CASSSGQGAKKQYF. CDR3 DNA: TGTGCCAGCAGCTCGGGACAGGGGGCCAAGAAGCAGTACTTC.

This chain joins TRBV7-9 and TRBJ2-7, with 7 bases aligning to TRBD1. The V gene end was trimmed by 1 base and the J gene end by 3 bases; junction bases not matched to a gene: 6. The germline V gene encodes CDR1 SEHNR and CDR2 FQNEAQ (reference sequence). CDR3 length: 15 amino acids. This CDR3 reads CASSLVRGQIYEQYF. The CDR3, as DNA: TGTGCCAGCAGCTTAGTGAGGGGACAGATCTACGAGCAGTACTTC.

The rearrangement joins TRBV11-3 to TRBJ2-3, with TRBD2 as a possible D gene (7 bases). CDR3 length equals 15 residues. CDR1 and CDR2 (germline): SGHNT, YENEEA. V lost 4 bases and J lost 3, with 14 bases in between. CDR3 residues: CASSSRGAGTDTQYF. In DNA form, the CDR3 reads TGTGCCAGCAGCTCCCGGGGGGCGGGAACAGATACGCAGTATTTT.

The gene calls are TRBV19 and TRBJ1-5; D may be TRBD1 (5 bases). The germline V gene encodes CDR1 LNHDA and CDR2 SQIVND (reference sequence). This CDR3 is built from 15 residues. Trimming pared 4 bases from V and 3 bases from J, leaving 13 bases between. The CDR3 loop reads CASSTGRVPNQPQHF. CDR3 nucleotide sequence: TGTGCCAGTAGTACCGGCAGGGTACCCAATCAGCCCCAGCATTTT.

There are a few counts of this clone. This chain joins TRBV23-1 and TRBJ2-7; TRBD1 agrees at 9 bases. TRBV23-1 is sorted into the ORF group, with uncertain function. J was trimmed by 5 bases and V by 1 base; bases with no gene match: 9. CDR3 length: 16 amino acids. As DNA, the CDR3 is TGCGCCAGCAGTCAATGCCCCGGGGACAGGGTTAACGAGCAGTACTTC. Translation gives CASSQCPGDRVNEQYF.